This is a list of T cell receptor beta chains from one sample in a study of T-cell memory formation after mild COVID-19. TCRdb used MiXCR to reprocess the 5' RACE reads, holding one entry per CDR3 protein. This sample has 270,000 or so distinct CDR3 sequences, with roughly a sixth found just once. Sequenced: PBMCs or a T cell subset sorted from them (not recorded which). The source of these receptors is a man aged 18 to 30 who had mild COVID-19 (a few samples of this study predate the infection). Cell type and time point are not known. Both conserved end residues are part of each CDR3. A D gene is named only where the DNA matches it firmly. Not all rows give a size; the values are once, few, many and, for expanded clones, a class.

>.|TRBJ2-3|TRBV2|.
CASSVPDTQYF
TGTGCCAGCAGTGTCCCAGATACGCAGTATTTT
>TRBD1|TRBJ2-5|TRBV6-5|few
CASSSLGTGQETQYF
TGTGCCAGCAGTTCCCTCGGGACAGGGCAAGAGACCCAGTACTTC
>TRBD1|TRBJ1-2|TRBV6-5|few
CASSNRGGNGYTF
TGTGCCAGCAGCAACAGGGGAGGGAATGGCTACACCTTC
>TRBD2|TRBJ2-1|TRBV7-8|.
CASSFGSSGYNEQFF
TGTGCCAGCAGCTTCGGTAGTAGCGGGTACAATGAGCAGTTCTTC
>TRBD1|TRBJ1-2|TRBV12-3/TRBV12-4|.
CTSSWGQGSYGYTF
TGTACCAGCAGTTGGGGACAGGGGAGCTATGGCTACACCTTC
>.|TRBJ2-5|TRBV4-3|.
CASSQDGQGQETQYF
TGCGCCAGCAGCCAAGATGGCCAGGGTCAAGAGACCCAGTACTTC
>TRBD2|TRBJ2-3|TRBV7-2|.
CASSLVFGLAGEISDTQYF
TGTGCCAGCAGCTTAGTGTTCGGACTAGCGGGGGAGATTTCAGATACGCAGTATTTT
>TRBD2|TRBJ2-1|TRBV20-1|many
CSADWTSGGAGEQFF
TGCAGTGCGGACTGGACTAGCGGGGGGGCTGGTGAGCAGTTCTTC
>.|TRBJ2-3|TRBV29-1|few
CSVDVAADTQYF
TGCAGCGTTGACGTAGCTGCAGATACGCAGTATTTT
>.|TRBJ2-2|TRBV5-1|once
CASSLDMGGTGELFF
TGCGCCAGCAGCTTGGATATGGGAGGCACCGGGGAGCTGTTTTTT
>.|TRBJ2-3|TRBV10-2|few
CASSEGQIPSTDTQYF
TGCGCCAGCAGTGAAGGGCAGATACCTAGCACAGATACGCAGTATTTT
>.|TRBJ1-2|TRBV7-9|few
CASSSSGRGGYTF
TGTGCCAGCAGCTCCTCCGGGCGGGGTGGCTACACCTTC
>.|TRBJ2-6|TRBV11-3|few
CASSLWTASGANVLTF
TGTGCCAGCAGCTTATGGACAGCCTCTGGGGCCAACGTCCTGACTTTC
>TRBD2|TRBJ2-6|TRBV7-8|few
CASSLDSSGGAAGANVLTF
TGTGCCAGCAGCTTGGACTCTAGCGGGGGGGCCGCTGGGGCCAACGTCCTGACTTTC
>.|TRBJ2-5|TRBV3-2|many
CASSPGLAGKQETQYF
TGTGCCAGCAGCCCGGGACTAGCCGGCAAGCAAGAGACCCAGTACTTC
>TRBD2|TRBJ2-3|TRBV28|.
CASSVSSGAIDTQYF
TGTGCCAGCAGCGTATCTAGCGGCGCTATAGATACGCAGTATTTT
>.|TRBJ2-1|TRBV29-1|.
CSARGQYSYNEQFF
TGCAGCGCCCGGGGGCAGTACTCCTACAATGAGCAGTTCTTC
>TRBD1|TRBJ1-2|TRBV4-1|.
CASSQGTGGLNYGYTF
TGCGCCAGCAGCCAAGGGACAGGGGGCTTGAACTATGGCTACACCTTC
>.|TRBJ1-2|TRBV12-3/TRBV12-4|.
CASSQGRGGYTF
TGTGCCAGCAGTCAAGGACGCGGTGGCTACACCTTC
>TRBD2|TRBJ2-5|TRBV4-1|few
CASSERTSGGAGETQYF
TGCGCCAGCAGCGAACGGACTAGCGGGGGGGCGGGAGAGACCCAGTACTTC
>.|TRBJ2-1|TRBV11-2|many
CASSLQGHEQFF
TGTGCCAGCAGCCTACAGGGTCATGAGCAGTTCTTC
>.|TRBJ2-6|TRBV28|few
CASQRPASGANVLTF
TGTGCCAGCCAACGGCCGGCCTCTGGGGCCAACGTCCTGACTTTC
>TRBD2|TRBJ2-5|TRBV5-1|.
CASRGQASGVQETQYF
TGCGCCAGCAGAGGCCAGGCTAGCGGGGTTCAAGAGACCCAGTACTTC
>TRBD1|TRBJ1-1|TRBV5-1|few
CASSLEGAAAEAFF
TGCGCCAGCAGCTTGGAGGGGGCGGCGGCTGAAGCTTTCTTT
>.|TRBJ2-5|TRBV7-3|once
CAISSTGMRETQYF
TGTGCCATCAGCTCTACAGGGATGAGGGAGACCCAGTACTTC
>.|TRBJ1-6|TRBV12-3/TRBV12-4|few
CASRQNGVVHSPLHF
TGTGCCAGCAGGCAAAACGGGGTTGTGCATTCACCCCTCCACTTT
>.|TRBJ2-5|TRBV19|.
CASRIAAGETQYF
TGTGCCAGTAGGATCGCCGCGGGAGAGACCCAGTACTTC